This passage covers 4 T cell receptor beta chains from one sample sequenced in a study of cytomegalovirus exposure and HLA in healthy donors. The PCR ran on 60 Vbeta and 13 Jbeta primers. The protocol was immunoSEQ multiplex PCR, while the TCRdb copy is restricted to in-frame clones and leaves out a portion. The table records about 170,000 clones, about three quarters of them present only once. Sequencing input: PBMCs. Source of these receptors: a female donor in good health and CMV-seronegative.

The V gene is TRBV5-4, the J gene TRBJ2-5; 10 bases agree with TRBD2. The CDR3 covers 16 residues. Trimming removed 5 bases from V and 3 bases from J; junction bases left unmatched: 10. Looked up from germline, CDR1 is SGHNT and CDR2 is YYREEE (reference sequence). The CDR3 sequence: CASSSVAGGNEETQYF. The CDR3 DNA is TGTGCCAGCAGTTCTGTAGCGGGGGGAAATGAAGAGACCCAGTACTTC.

This clone was recorded a few times. The chain couples TRBV7-6 to TRBJ1-5; D possibly corresponds to TRBD1 (5 bases). V lost 4 bases to trimming and J lost 4 bases, with 14 bases between them. Germline CDR1 and CDR2: SGHVS and FNYEAQ. The CDR3 is 15 amino acids. The chain's CDR3 is CASSSLGGVNQPQHF. The DNA of the CDR3 is TGTGCCAGCAGCTCGCTTGGAGGGGTTAATCAGCCCCAGCATTTT.

The chain joins TRBV28 to TRBJ2-7, with D perhaps TRBD1 (7 bases). CDR1 is MDHEN, CDR2 SYDVKM, per germline. The CDR3 covers 15 residues. V shed 3 bases and J shed 2 bases, with 14 bases lying between them. The CDR3: CASSFGGTVAYEQYF. The CDR3 DNA sequence: TGTGCCAGCAGTTTTGGGGGGACAGTGGCCTACGAGCAGTACTTC.

The CDR3 spells CAWSVWSSNQPQHF. CDR3 sequence (DNA): TGTGCCTGGAGTGTATGGAGCAGCAATCAGCCCCAGCATTTT. V usage is TRBV30 and J usage is TRBJ1-5, with D unresolved. This CDR3 has 14 amino acids. CDR1 is GTSNPN, CDR2 SVGIG, per germline (reference sequence). Trimming stripped 0 bases from V and 1 base from J, with 7 bases between.